The rows below give T cell receptor beta chains drawn from one sample of a study of T cells in Graves' hyperthyroidism and ophthalmopathy. TCRdb reprocessed the multiplex PCR reads via MiXCR and lists one record per CDR3 protein. This table holds around 610,000 distinct CDR3 sequences, roughly 15% found once. The sample taken for sequencing was blood. These receptors all stem from a middle-aged woman with Graves' ophthalmopathy. Both conserved end residues are trimmed from each CDR3. Fields, in order: CDR3 length, V gene, J gene, CDR3 protein.

CDR3 length: 10; V gene: TRBV12-3/TRBV12-4; J gene: TRBJ1-5; CDR3 protein: ASNSGDQPQH
CDR3 length: 13; V gene: TRBV10-3; J gene: TRBJ2-7; CDR3 protein: AAYDGTGSSYEQY
CDR3 length: 12; V gene: TRBV19; J gene: TRBJ1-5; CDR3 protein: ASSISSPEQPQH
CDR3 length: 11; V gene: TRBV19; J gene: TRBJ2-7; CDR3 protein: ASSIMPPNEQY
CDR3 length: 14; V gene: TRBV4-3; J gene: TRBJ2-7; CDR3 protein: ASSPTFGGRSYEQY
CDR3 length: 11; V gene: TRBV27; J gene: TRBJ1-2; CDR3 protein: ATGTGSLYGYT
CDR3 length: 14; V gene: TRBV11-1; J gene: TRBJ2-7; CDR3 protein: ASSLFAGGPLDEQY
CDR3 length: 13; V gene: TRBV12-3/TRBV12-4; J gene: TRBJ2-2; CDR3 protein: ASSSGLPDTGELF
CDR3 length: 12; V gene: TRBV14; J gene: TRBJ2-7; CDR3 protein: ASSQWTGGYEQY
CDR3 length: 12; V gene: TRBV5-1; J gene: TRBJ1-2; CDR3 protein: ASSPTGQIYGYT
CDR3 length: 12; V gene: TRBV28; J gene: TRBJ2-5; CDR3 protein: ASSLTAIQETQY
CDR3 length: 13; V gene: TRBV27; J gene: TRBJ2-7; CDR3 protein: ASGTGTGGGYEQY
CDR3 length: 10; V gene: TRBV12-3/TRBV12-4; J gene: TRBJ2-7; CDR3 protein: ASSGLLYEQY
CDR3 length: 13; V gene: TRBV2; J gene: TRBJ2-2; CDR3 protein: ASSDQDSYTGELF
CDR3 length: 12; V gene: TRBV28; J gene: TRBJ1-2; CDR3 protein: ASSIPGDYYGYT
CDR3 length: 10; V gene: TRBV30; J gene: TRBJ1-2; CDR3 protein: AWSDREGGYT
CDR3 length: 13; V gene: TRBV27; J gene: TRBJ1-1; CDR3 protein: ASRRAGVMNTEAF
CDR3 length: 10; V gene: TRBV29-1; J gene: TRBJ2-5; CDR3 protein: IVNRGRETQY
CDR3 length: 13; V gene: TRBV6-5; J gene: TRBJ2-7; CDR3 protein: ASSYTGGGSYEQY
CDR3 length: 13; V gene: TRBV7-9; J gene: TRBJ2-5; CDR3 protein: ASSSRGPLEETQY
CDR3 length: 10; V gene: TRBV29-1; J gene: TRBJ2-5; CDR3 protein: SVLAAQETQY
CDR3 length: 12; V gene: TRBV11-2; J gene: TRBJ2-5; CDR3 protein: ASSLTGAVETQY
CDR3 length: 11; V gene: TRBV12-3/TRBV12-4; J gene: TRBJ1-2; CDR3 protein: ASSLEGVKSYT
CDR3 length: 11; V gene: TRBV7-8; J gene: TRBJ2-7; CDR3 protein: ASSTLQGNEQY
CDR3 length: 14; V gene: TRBV5-1; J gene: TRBJ1-1; CDR3 protein: ASKEPFRGTRTEAF
CDR3 length: 11; V gene: TRBV13; J gene: TRBJ1-1; CDR3 protein: ASSDSISPEAF
CDR3 length: 16; V gene: TRBV7-6; J gene: TRBJ2-2; CDR3 protein: ASSYPPPPTGNTGELF
CDR3 length: 12; V gene: TRBV5-6; J gene: TRBJ2-7; CDR3 protein: ASSLLAGGHEQY
CDR3 length: 13; V gene: TRBV30; J gene: TRBJ1-1; CDR3 protein: AWNLGQPGSLEAF
CDR3 length: 13; V gene: TRBV6-5; J gene: TRBJ2-7; CDR3 protein: ASSYSLGPGYEQY
CDR3 length: 11; V gene: TRBV19; J gene: TRBJ2-5; CDR3 protein: ASSMSAQEDQY
CDR3 length: 13; V gene: TRBV28; J gene: TRBJ2-7; CDR3 protein: ASSSGGADSYEQY
CDR3 length: 13; V gene: TRBV2; J gene: TRBJ1-1; CDR3 protein: ASSLQGLMNTEAF
CDR3 length: 14; V gene: TRBV5-5; J gene: TRBJ2-5; CDR3 protein: ASSSNLGDGEETQY
CDR3 length: 13; V gene: TRBV6-5; J gene: TRBJ2-7; CDR3 protein: ASSYQGAGIYEQY
CDR3 length: 14; V gene: TRBV28; J gene: TRBJ1-5; CDR3 protein: ASSFPSTGYNQPQH
CDR3 length: 10; V gene: TRBV7-2; J gene: TRBJ1-5; CDR3 protein: ASAEVNQPQH
CDR3 length: 12; V gene: TRBV4-1; J gene: TRBJ2-5; CDR3 protein: ASSQVLQGETQY
CDR3 length: 15; V gene: TRBV6-4; J gene: TRBJ2-7; CDR3 protein: ASSRLRTATSSYEQY
CDR3 length: 17; V gene: TRBV12-3/TRBV12-4; J gene: TRBJ1-3; CDR3 protein: ASTFDRDSPSGSRNTIY
CDR3 length: 12; V gene: TRBV5-1; J gene: TRBJ2-2; CDR3 protein: ASSPGTDTGELF
CDR3 length: 17; V gene: TRBV28; J gene: TRBJ1-5; CDR3 protein: ASSFSRRLGLKGNQPQH
CDR3 length: 11; V gene: TRBV12-3/TRBV12-4; J gene: TRBJ1-2; CDR3 protein: ASSLTGTHGYT
CDR3 length: 16; V gene: TRBV19; J gene: TRBJ1-5; CDR3 protein: ASNPKAGMVGGVQPQH
CDR3 length: 12; V gene: TRBV27; J gene: TRBJ1-5; CDR3 protein: ASSPLATNQPQH
CDR3 length: 13; V gene: TRBV5-6; J gene: TRBJ2-5; CDR3 protein: ASSAIGRIEETQY
CDR3 length: 13; V gene: TRBV24-1; J gene: TRBJ2-5; CDR3 protein: ATNDSGQDQETQY
CDR3 length: 14; V gene: TRBV6-1; J gene: TRBJ2-2; CDR3 protein: ASSGWREGPTGELF
CDR3 length: 14; V gene: TRBV4-1; J gene: TRBJ2-7; CDR3 protein: ASSQDPQGVSYEQY
CDR3 length: 16; V gene: TRBV13; J gene: TRBJ2-6; CDR3 protein: ASSLGGDIGSGANVLT
CDR3 length: 17; V gene: TRBV28; J gene: TRBJ2-7; CDR3 protein: ASSSVGANRGLSVHEQY
CDR3 length: 12; V gene: TRBV28; J gene: TRBJ2-7; CDR3 protein: ASSTGTGGYQQY
CDR3 length: 12; V gene: TRBV5-1; J gene: TRBJ1-1; CDR3 protein: ASSETGGITEAF